Presented here are 18 T cell receptor beta chains from one specimen sequenced in a study of cytomegalovirus exposure and HLA in healthy donors. The PCR ran on 60 Vbeta and 13 Jbeta primers. Data came from immunoSEQ multiplex PCR; TCRdb stores just in-frame clones and leaves some out. This table has fewer than 150,000 clones, 60% to 85% appearing once. Input material: PBMCs. The receptors here all came from a man aged 25-40 years in good health and CMV-seronegative.

This sequence joins TRBV2 and TRBJ1-1; tentatively, D is TRBD1 (6 bases). V lost 5 bases and J 4 bases, leaving 14 bases between the germline ends. This CDR3 is built from 14 residues. Looked up from germline, CDR1 is SNHLY and CDR2 is FYNNEI. CDR3 in amino acids: CASSKDRWGTEAFF. Written as DNA, the CDR3 is TGTGCCAGCAGTAAAGACAGGTGGGGCACTGAAGCTTTCTTT.

V usage is TRBV4-2 and J usage is TRBJ1-1, with D perhaps matching TRBD1 (6 bases). The CDR3 is 12 residues long. Between the trimmed V and J ends, which lost 1 base and 8 bases, there was a span of 8 bases. The germline V gene has CDR1 LGHNA and CDR2 YNFKEQ. The CDR3 bases are TGTGCCAGCAGCCAAGCAGGGACAGAAGCTTTCTTT. Translated, it gives CASSQAGTEAFF.

The V call is TRBV6-5, the J call TRBJ1-1; tentatively, D is TRBD1 (5 bases). Trimming shortened V by 2 bases and J by 3 bases, and 10 bases separated the two germline ends. The CDR3 loop spans 14 amino acids. CDR1 and CDR2 from the germline V gene are MNHEY and SVGAGI. The CDR3 reads CASSYQGIDTEAFF. The CDR3 nucleotides are TGTGCCAGCAGTTACCAGGGCATCGACACTGAAGCTTTCTTT.

The chain couples TRBV4-3 to TRBJ2-1; 11 nucleotides agree with TRBD2. Germline-derived CDR1 and CDR2 are LGHNA and YSLEER. Losses at the gene ends were 4 bases for V and 3 bases for J; bases not matched to a gene: 5. CDR3 length: 16 amino acids. CDR3 DNA: TGCGCCAGCAGCCCCTGGACTAGCGGGTTCTACAATGAGCAGTTCTTC. This codes for CASSPWTSGFYNEQFF.

This sequence joins TRBV7-2 and TRBJ2-5, with 11 nucleotides matching TRBD2. CDR1 SGHTA and CDR2 FQGNSA come from the germline V gene. V shed 0 bases, J shed 1 base, and the junction held 10 bases outside the gene matches. This CDR3 spans 19 amino acids. DNA for the CDR3: TGTGCCAGCAGCTTAGCTAGCGGGGGGGTTCCCCCAATCCAAGAGACCCAGTACTTC. This codes for CASSLASGGVPPIQETQYF.

The V gene is TRBV2, the J gene TRBJ1-5; tentative D call: TRBD1 (6 bases). Germline values: CDR1 SNHLY, CDR2 FYNNEI. Between the trimmed V and J ends, which lost 4 bases and 3 bases, there was a span of 13 bases. This CDR3 comprises 15 residues. The CDR3 loop is CASSVRQAPNQPQHF. Here the CDR3 DNA reads TGTGCCAGCAGTGTTAGACAGGCCCCCAATCAGCCCCAGCATTTT.

CDR3 nucleotides: TGTGCCAGCAGCTTGGCCCCCGGGTACGAGCAGTACTTC. Its translation is CASSLAPGYEQYF. The chain uses TRBV7-9 and TRBJ2-7; no definite D call. The CDR3 contains 13 residues. Germline V gives CDR1 SEHNR, CDR2 FQNEAQ (reference sequence). V was trimmed by 3 bases and J by 4 bases, leaving 10 bases between them. Combining the CDR3 with reference TRBV7-9 and TRBJ2-7 gives the whole variable domain DTGVSQNPRHKITKRGQNVTFRCDPISEHNRLYWYRQTLGQGPEFLTYFQNEAQLEKSRLLSDRFSAERPKGSFSTLEIQRTEQGDSAMYLCASSLAPGYEQYFGPGTRLTVT.

The chain uses TRBV9 and TRBJ1-1; TRBD1 matches at 9 bases. The CDR3 runs to 15 residues. Unmatched junction bases numbered 5, after V lost 3 bases and J lost 2 bases. The V gene's germline CDR1 is SGDLS and CDR2 YYNGEE. CDR3 DNA sequence: TGTGCCAGCAGCGCCCCGGGACAGGGAAACACTGAAGCTTTCTTT. Protein product: CASSAPGQGNTEAFF.

The chain links TRBV19 to TRBJ2-3; D is possibly TRBD2 (6 bases). Between the trimmed V and J ends, which lost 3 bases and 4 bases, there was a span of 14 bases. Germline CDR1 LNHDA, CDR2 SQIVND (reference sequence). The CDR3 is 15 residues long. CDR3 sequence reads: CASSIFAGRADTQYF. The CDR3 nucleotides read TGTGCCAGTAGTATTTTCGCGGGACGCGCAGATACGCAGTATTTT.

V is TRBV6-5 and J is TRBJ2-7; D is unresolved. Germline CDR1 is MNHEY and CDR2 is SVGAGI. V was shortened by 0 bases and J by 3 bases, with 15 bases between the two germline ends. The CDR3 is made up of 16 amino acids. Here the CDR3 DNA reads TGTGCCAGCAGTTACTCCTCAGGAAGCATAAACTACGAGCAGTACTTC. Amino acids: CASSYSSGSINYEQYF.

CDR3 amino acids: CASSPPGGDQPQHF. CDR3 nucleotide sequence: TGTGCCAGCAGTCCACCCGGAGGGGACCAGCCCCAGCATTTT. The genes are TRBV27 and TRBJ1-5; D may be TRBD1 (5 bases). V lost 5 bases and J lost 7, with 15 bases in between. Germline CDR1 and CDR2: MNHEY and SMNVEV (reference sequence). This CDR3 is 14 amino acids long.

The sample holds a few counts of this clone. CDR3 residues: CASSLGGQGNGYTF. CDR3 nucleotide sequence: TGTGCCAGCAGTTTGGGCGGACAGGGGAACGGCTACACCTTC. V gene TRBV28 combines with J gene TRBJ1-2; TRBD1 agrees at 9 bases. V shed 3 bases and J 8 bases; nucleotides not matched to a gene: 7. The germline CDR1 and CDR2 sequences are MDHEN and SYDVKM. The CDR3 covers 14 residues.

The chain links TRBV7-3 to TRBJ2-3, with 13 nucleotides matching TRBD2. Unmatched junction bases numbered 8, after V lost 2 bases and J lost 0 bases. This CDR3 contains 19 residues. Looked up from germline, CDR1 is SGHTA and CDR2 is FQGTGA. CDR3 loop: CASSLGPGLAGPSTDTQYF. The CDR3 bases are TGTGCCAGCAGCTTAGGTCCGGGACTAGCGGGGCCGAGCACAGATACGCAGTATTTT. The variable domain in full, with the rest retrieved from reference TRBV7-3 and TRBJ2-3, is GAGVSQTPSNKVTEKGKYVELRCDPISGHTALYWYRQSLGQGPEFLIYFQGTGAADDSGLPNDRFFAVRPEGSVSTLKIQRTERGDSAVYLCASSLGPGLAGPSTDTQYFGPGTRLTVL.

This clone was seen only once. The rearrangement joins TRBV7-8 to TRBJ1-3; TRBD1 aligns across 7 bases. V shed 3 bases and J 2 bases; nucleotides not matched to a gene: 4. The CDR3 extends over 15 amino acids. Germline CDR1 is SGHVS and CDR2 is FQNEAQ. CDR3 nucleotide sequence: TGTGCCAGCAGCTTCGGGACAGAGGCTGGAAACACCATATATTTT. Its protein product is CASSFGTEAGNTIYF.

This sequence joins TRBV28 and TRBJ2-4; D perhaps matches TRBD1 (5 bases). The CDR3 spans 13 residues. The germline V and J ends were trimmed by 5 bases and 1 base, with 6 bases remaining between them. The germline gives CDR1 MDHEN, CDR2 SYDVKM. This CDR3 reads CASSNRAKNIQYF. DNA of the CDR3: TGTGCCAGCAGTAACAGGGCCAAAAACATTCAGTACTTC.

V gene TRBV6-1 combines with J gene TRBJ2-5, with TRBD2 as a possible D gene (5 bases). Near its end, the DNA agrees better with TRBJ2-7, so the J call may be wrong. Germline V gene data show CDR1 as MNHNS and CDR2 as SASEGT. The CDR3 totals 13 residues. The CDR3 coding sequence is TGTGCTTCGGGGTGGGGATTCCCCTACGAGCAGTACTTC. Translation: CASGWGFPYEQYF.

The chain is built from TRBV30 and TRBJ1-2; D perhaps matches TRBD1 (5 bases). In germline, CDR1 is GTSNPN, CDR2 SVGIG (reference sequence). This CDR3 spans 16 amino acids. V dropped 4 bases and J dropped 4 bases, with 22 bases sitting between them. Here the CDR3 reads CAWKVAAGVGGYGYTF. DNA for the CDR3: TGTGCCTGGAAGGTTGCCGCGGGGGTAGGAGGCTATGGCTACACCTTC.

CDR3 sequence: CASSRPGVLTDGYTF. The CDR3 nucleotides are TGTGCCAGCAGTAGACCGGGAGTATTAACGGATGGCTACACCTTC. The chain has TRBV25-1 and TRBJ1-2; D uncertain. Per the germline V gene, CDR1 is MGHDK and CDR2 is SYGVNS. The ends were cut back, 5 bases at V and 6 bases at J, with 19 bases in the middle. The CDR3 loop spans 15 amino acids.